Listed below are T cell receptor beta chains from one sample, sequenced in a study of blood T cell repertoires in COVID-19. The table came from immunoSEQ multiplex PCR; TCRdb's copy has only in-frame clones and leaves some out. The sample lists 95,000 to 110,000 clones; around nine tenths were seen once. The specimen sequenced was peripheral blood. These receptors were taken from a woman aged 25 to 39 with acute or convalescent COVID-19. Both conserved end residues are part of each CDR3. The D gene is left open where the match is weak. Size tells how often a clone was seen (once, few, many) or the class of an expanded clone, and some rows leave it out.

V: TRBV19; J: TRBJ1-1; D: -; size: -; length: 12; CDR3: CASRGGNTEAFF; DNA: TGTGCCAGTAGAGGGGGGAACACTGAAGCTTTCTTT
V: TRBV6-5; J: TRBJ1-5; D: -; size: -; length: 13; CDR3: CASTPYSNQPQHF; DNA: TGTGCCAGCACCCCTTATAGCAATCAGCCCCAGCATTTT
V: TRBV30; J: TRBJ1-1; D: -; size: -; length: 14; CDR3: CAWNGQRMNTEAFF; DNA: TGTGCCTGGAACGGACAGAGAATGAACACTGAAGCTTTCTTT
V: TRBV21-1; J: TRBJ1-2; D: -; size: -; length: 16; CDR3: CASSNQGAFTNYGYTF; DNA: TGTGCCAGCAGCAACCAGGGGGCCTTTACTAACTATGGCTACACCTTC
V: TRBV11-2; J: TRBJ2-1; D: TRBD2; size: -; length: 16; CDR3: CASSLATSGTYNEQFF; DNA: TGTGCCAGCAGCCTCGCTACTAGCGGAACCTACAATGAGCAGTTCTTC
V: TRBV11-3; J: TRBJ2-1; D: TRBD1; size: -; length: 16; CDR3: CASTPSGQGTGNEQFF; DNA: TGTGCCAGCACCCCGAGTGGACAGGGGACGGGCAATGAGCAGTTCTTC
V: TRBV6-6; J: TRBJ2-5; D: TRBD2; size: -; length: 14; CDR3: CASTVRGGKETQYF; DNA: TGTGCCAGCACTGTTCGGGGGGGCAAAGAGACCCAGTACTTC
V: TRBV7-9; J: TRBJ1-2; D: TRBD1; size: -; length: 15; CDR3: CASSFSGQGTNGYTF; DNA: TGTGCCAGCAGCTTCTCGGGACAGGGAACGAATGGCTACACCTTC
V: TRBV7-8; J: TRBJ1-2; D: -; size: -; length: 13; CDR3: CASSFRQGRGYTF; DNA: TGTGCCAGCAGCTTTAGGCAGGGCCGGGGCTACACCTTC
V: TRBV15; J: TRBJ1-4; D: -; size: -; length: 15; CDR3: CATSLEPRVGEKLFF; DNA: TGTGCCACCAGCTTAGAGCCCAGGGTGGGTGAAAAACTGTTTTTT
V: TRBV11-3; J: TRBJ2-1; D: -; size: -; length: 16; CDR3: CASSLVPNPSIHEQFF; DNA: TGTGCCAGCAGCTTAGTCCCCAACCCCTCTATCCATGAGCAGTTCTTC
V: TRBV7-8; J: TRBJ1-5; D: -; size: once; length: 13; CDR3: CASSFRDNQPQHF; DNA: TGTGCCAGCAGCTTCAGGGACAATCAGCCCCAGCATTTT
V: TRBV3-1/TRBV3-2; J: TRBJ1-1; D: -; size: -; length: 20; CDR3: CASSHTPTRQDAFVNTEAFF; DNA: TGTGCCAGCAGCCATACCCCTACCCGACAAGACGCTTTCGTCAACACTGAAGCTTTCTTT
V: TRBV11-1; J: TRBJ1-2; D: -; size: -; length: 14; CDR3: CASSPGGLDYGYTF; DNA: TGTGCCAGCAGCCCCGGGGGGTTGGACTATGGCTACACCTTC
V: TRBV11-2; J: TRBJ2-1; D: TRBD1; size: -; length: 15; CDR3: CASSPRDRLYNEQFF; DNA: TGTGCCAGCAGCCCCCGGGACAGGCTATACAATGAGCAGTTCTTC
V: TRBV18; J: TRBJ2-1; D: TRBD2; size: -; length: 16; CDR3: CASSPRLAASYNEQFF; DNA: TGTGCCAGCTCGCCTAGACTAGCGGCATCCTACAATGAGCAGTTCTTC
V: TRBV6-2/TRBV6-3; J: TRBJ1-3; D: -; size: -; length: 15; CDR3: CASSFRWSSGNTIYF; DNA: TGTGCCAGCAGTTTTCGGTGGAGCTCTGGAAACACCATATATTTT
V: TRBV19; J: TRBJ2-3; D: TRBD2; size: -; length: 16; CDR3: CASSKSGAGAPDTQYF; DNA: TGTGCCAGTAGTAAGTCGGGAGCGGGGGCCCCAGATACGCAGTATTTT
V: TRBV6-2/TRBV6-3; J: TRBJ1-2; D: TRBD1; size: -; length: 15; CDR3: CASSYSATGMRGYTF; DNA: TGTGCCAGCAGTTACTCGGCGACAGGGATGCGTGGCTACACCTTC